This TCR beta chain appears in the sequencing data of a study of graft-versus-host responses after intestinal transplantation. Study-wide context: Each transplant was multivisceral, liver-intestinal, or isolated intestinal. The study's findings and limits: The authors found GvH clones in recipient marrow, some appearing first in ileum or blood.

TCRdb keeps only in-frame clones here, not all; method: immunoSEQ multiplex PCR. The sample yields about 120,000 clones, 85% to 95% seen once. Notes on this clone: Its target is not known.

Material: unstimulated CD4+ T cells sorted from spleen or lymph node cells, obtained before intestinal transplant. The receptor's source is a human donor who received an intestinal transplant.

The CDR3 region has the DNA TGTGCCAGCAGCTTAGAGTGGGACAATGAGCAGTTCTTC. Amino acid sequence: CASSLEWDNEQFF. This chain uses TRBV7-9 with TRBJ2-1; no firm D call. In germline, CDR1 is SEHNR, CDR2 FQNEAQ (reference sequence). The CDR3 length is 13 residues. The V gene lost 1 base and the J gene lost 5 bases, with 6 bases spanning the gap.